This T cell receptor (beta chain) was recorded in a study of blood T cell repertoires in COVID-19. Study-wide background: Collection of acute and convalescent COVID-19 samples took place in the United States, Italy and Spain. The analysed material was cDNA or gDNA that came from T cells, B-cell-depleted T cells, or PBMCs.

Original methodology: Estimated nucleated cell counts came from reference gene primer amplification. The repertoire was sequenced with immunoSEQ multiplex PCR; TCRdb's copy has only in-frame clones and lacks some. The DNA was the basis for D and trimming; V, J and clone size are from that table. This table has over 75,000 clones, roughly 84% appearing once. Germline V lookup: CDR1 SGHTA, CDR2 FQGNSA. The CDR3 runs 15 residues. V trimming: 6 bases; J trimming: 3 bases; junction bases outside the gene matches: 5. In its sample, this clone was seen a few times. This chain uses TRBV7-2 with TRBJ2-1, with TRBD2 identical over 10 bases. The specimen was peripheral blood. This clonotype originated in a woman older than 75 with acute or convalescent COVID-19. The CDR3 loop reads CASSVTSGIYNEQFF. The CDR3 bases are TGTGCCAGCAGTGTTACTAGCGGGATCTACAATGAGCAGTTCTTC.